What follows are 6 T cell receptor beta chains derived from one specimen sequenced in a study of blood T cell repertoires in COVID-19. Generated by immunoSEQ multiplex PCR, the TCRdb table keeps only in-frame clones and is missing some. The sample holds approximately 100,000 clones, around 85% seen once. Source material: peripheral blood. Source of these receptors: a woman between 70 and 85 years old with active or convalescent COVID-19.

Written as DNA, the CDR3 is TGTGCCAGCAGCAGGACAGGCCGTAGCACAGATACGCAGTATTTT. The encoded protein is CASSRTGRSTDTQYF. The V call is TRBV28, the J call TRBJ2-3, with TRBD1 matching over 7 bases. The germline V gene has CDR1 MDHEN and CDR2 SYDVKM. The V segment lost 6 bases and the J segment 0 bases; nucleotides outside the gene matches: 6. This CDR3 spans 15 amino acids. Full variable domain (rest looked up from reference TRBV28 and TRBJ2-3): DVKVTQSSRYLVKRTGEKVFLECVQDMDHENMFWYRQDPGLGLRLIYFSYDVKMKEKGDIPEGYSVSREKKERFSLILESASTNQTSMYLCASSRTGRSTDTQYFGPGTRLTVL.

The CDR3: CASSIESLNYGYTF. The DNA for the CDR3 is TGTGCCAGTAGTATAGAGAGTCTCAACTATGGCTACACCTTC. This chain uses TRBV19 with TRBJ1-2; D unresolved. V was cut by 0 bases and J by 2 bases, with 7 bases left in between. This CDR3 is built from 14 residues. Germline CDR1 LNHDA, CDR2 SQIVND (reference sequence).

The V call is TRBV5-5, the J call TRBJ1-3, with 9 bases aligning to TRBD1. Trimming took 3 bases from V and 1 from J; bases not matched to a gene: 11. CDR3 length: 18 residues. Germline-derived CDR1 and CDR2 are SGHKS and YYEKEE (reference sequence). The CDR3 nucleotides read TGTGCCAGCAGCTCAAGCCGGGACAGGGTTTTATCTGGAAACACCATATATTTT. It codes for CASSSSRDRVLSGNTIYF. Variable domain in full (rest from reference TRBV5-5 and TRBJ1-3): DAGVTQSPTHLIKTRGQQVTLRCSPISGHKSVSWYQQVLGQGPQFIFQYYEKEERGRGNFPDRFSARQFPNYSSELNVNALLLGDSALYLCASSSSRDRVLSGNTIYFGEGSWLTVV.

The rearrangement links TRBV9 to TRBJ2-1; 13 bases are a match to TRBD2. Germline assignment: CDR1 SGDLS and CDR2 YYNGEE. V lost 3 bases to trimming and J lost 9 bases; unmatched junction nucleotides: 6. The CDR3 extends over 15 amino acids. The CDR3 sequence: CASSAGLAGVSEQFF. CDR3 in DNA: TGTGCCAGCAGCGCCGGACTAGCGGGAGTCTCTGAGCAGTTCTTC.

The chain links TRBV15 to TRBJ2-5, with TRBD2 matching over 10 bases. Germline assignment: CDR1 LNHNV and CDR2 YYDKDF (reference sequence). This CDR3 is 18 amino acids long. Trimming removed 1 base from V and 5 bases from J; junction bases left unmatched: 13. This CDR3 is CATSRAKSSGGDEETQYF. The DNA for the CDR3 is TGTGCCACCAGCAGAGCGAAGTCTAGCGGGGGTGACGAGGAGACCCAGTACTTC.

The chain employs TRBV28 and TRBJ1-2; D call uncertain. Germline loops: CDR1 MDHEN, CDR2 SYDVKM. The CDR3 extends over 16 amino acids. V was pared by 0 bases and J by 3 bases, with 14 bases between. The CDR3 loop is CASSLWSGREDYGYTF. CDR3 bases: TGTGCCAGCAGTTTATGGTCCGGCCGGGAGGACTATGGCTACACCTTC.